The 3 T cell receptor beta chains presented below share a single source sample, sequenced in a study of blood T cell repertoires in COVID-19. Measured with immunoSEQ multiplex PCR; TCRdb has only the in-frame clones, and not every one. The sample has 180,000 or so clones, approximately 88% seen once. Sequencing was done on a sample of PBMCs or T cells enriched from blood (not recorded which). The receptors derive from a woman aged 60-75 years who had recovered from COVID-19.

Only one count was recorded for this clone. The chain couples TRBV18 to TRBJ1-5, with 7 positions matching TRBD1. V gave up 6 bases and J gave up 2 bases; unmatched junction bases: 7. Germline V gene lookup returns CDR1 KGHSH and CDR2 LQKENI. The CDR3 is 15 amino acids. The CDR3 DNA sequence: TGTGCCAGCTCCGGACAGGTCTCGGGCAATCAGCCCCAGCATTTT. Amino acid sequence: CASSGQVSGNQPQHF.

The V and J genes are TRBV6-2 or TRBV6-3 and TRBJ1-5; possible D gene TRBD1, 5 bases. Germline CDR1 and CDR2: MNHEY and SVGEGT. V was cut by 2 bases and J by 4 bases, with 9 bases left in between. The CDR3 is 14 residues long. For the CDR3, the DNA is TGTGCCAGCAGTTACGGTGGGGGGAATCAGCCCCAGCATTTT. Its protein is CASSYGGGNQPQHF.

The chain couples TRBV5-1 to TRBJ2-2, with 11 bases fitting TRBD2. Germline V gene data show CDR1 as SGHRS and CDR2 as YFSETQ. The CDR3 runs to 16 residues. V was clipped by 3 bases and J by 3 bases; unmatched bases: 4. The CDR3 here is CASSSSSGGYTGELFF. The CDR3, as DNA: TGCGCCAGCAGCTCTTCTAGCGGGGGGTACACCGGGGAGCTGTTTTTT.